The clone carrying this TCR beta chain showed up just a few times. These data are taken from a study of T-cell reconstitution after alpha-beta-depleted transplantation in children. A library of TCRbeta sequences, prepared with unique molecular identifiers, was generated. TCRdb independently ran MiXCR on the PCR reads; one entry per CDR3 protein. The table records some 590,000 distinct CDR3 sequences, 10% to 13% of them present only once. This CDR3 has 14 residues. V lost 5 bases and J lost 3; bases outside the gene matches: 6. Germline V gene sequence: CDR1 SGHTA, CDR2 FQGNSA. Sequenced material: PBMCs from the stem cell graft donor, taken from the stem cell graft. This clonotype was obtained from a human donor who donated a stem cell graft to a child with acute myeloid leukemia. The chain uses TRBV7-2 and TRBJ2-5, with TRBD1 identical over 7 bases. The DNA for the CDR3 is TGTGCCAGCAGCGCGACAGGGATGAAAGAGACCCAGTACTTC. The encoded protein is CASSATGMKETQYF.